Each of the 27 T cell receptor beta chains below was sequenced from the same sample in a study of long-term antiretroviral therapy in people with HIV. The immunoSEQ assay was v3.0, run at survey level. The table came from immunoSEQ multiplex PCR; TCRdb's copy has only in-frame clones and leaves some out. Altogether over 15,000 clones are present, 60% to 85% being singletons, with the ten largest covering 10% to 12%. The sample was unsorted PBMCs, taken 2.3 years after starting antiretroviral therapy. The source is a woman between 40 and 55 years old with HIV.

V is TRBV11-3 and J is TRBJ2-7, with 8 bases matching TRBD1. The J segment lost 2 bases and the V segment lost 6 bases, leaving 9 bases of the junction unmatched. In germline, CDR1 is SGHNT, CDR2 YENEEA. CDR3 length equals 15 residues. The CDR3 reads CASRARQGSAYEQYF. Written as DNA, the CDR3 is TGTGCCAGCAGAGCTCGACAGGGGTCAGCCTACGAGCAGTACTTC. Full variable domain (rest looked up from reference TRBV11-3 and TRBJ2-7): EAGVVQSPRYKIIEKKQPVAFWCNPISGHNTLYWYLQNLGQGPELLIRYENEEAVDDSQLPKDRFSAERLKGVDSTLKIQPAELGDSAVYLCASRARQGSAYEQYFGPGTRLTVT.

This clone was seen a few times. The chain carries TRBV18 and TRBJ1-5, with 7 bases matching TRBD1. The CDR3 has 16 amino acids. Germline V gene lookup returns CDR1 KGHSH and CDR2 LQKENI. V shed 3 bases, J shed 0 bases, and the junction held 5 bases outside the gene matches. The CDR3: CASSPDRADSNQPQHF. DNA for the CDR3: TGTGCCAGCTCACCCGACAGGGCTGATAGCAATCAGCCCCAGCATTTT.

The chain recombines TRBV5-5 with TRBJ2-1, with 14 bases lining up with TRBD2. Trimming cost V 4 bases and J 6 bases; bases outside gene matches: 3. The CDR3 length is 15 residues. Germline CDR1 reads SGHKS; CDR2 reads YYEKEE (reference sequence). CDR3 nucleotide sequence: TGTGCCAGCAGCGCCGGGACTAGCGGGAGCAATGAGCAGTTCTTC. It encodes CASSAGTSGSNEQFF.

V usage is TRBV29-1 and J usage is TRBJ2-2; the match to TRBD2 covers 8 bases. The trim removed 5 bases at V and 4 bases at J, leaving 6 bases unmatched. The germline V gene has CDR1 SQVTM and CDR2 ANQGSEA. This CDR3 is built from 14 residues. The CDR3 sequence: CSVKSSGGTGELFF. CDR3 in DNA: TGCAGCGTTAAGTCCAGCGGGGGCACCGGGGAGCTGTTTTTT.

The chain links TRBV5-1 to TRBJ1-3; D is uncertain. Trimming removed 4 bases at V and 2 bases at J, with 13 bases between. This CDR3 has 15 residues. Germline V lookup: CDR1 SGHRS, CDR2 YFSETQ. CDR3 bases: TGCGCCAGCAGCCGAGGGCAGCCGGCTGGAAACACCATATATTTT. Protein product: CASSRGQPAGNTIYF.

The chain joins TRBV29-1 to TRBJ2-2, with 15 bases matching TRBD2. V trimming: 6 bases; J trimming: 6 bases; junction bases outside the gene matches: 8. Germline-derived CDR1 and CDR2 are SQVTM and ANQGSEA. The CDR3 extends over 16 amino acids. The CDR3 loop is CSVGLAGGPVAGELFF. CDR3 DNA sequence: TGCAGCGTCGGACTAGCGGGAGGGCCCGTGGCCGGGGAGCTGTTTTTT.

The CDR3 DNA reads as TGTGCCAGCAGTAAACTTGGACAGAGCTCCTACGAGCAGTACTTC. Encoded protein: CASSKLGQSSYEQYF. This chain uses TRBV6-1 with TRBJ2-7, with D perhaps TRBD1 (6 bases). V shed 5 bases and J shed 0 bases, with 14 bases lying between them. This CDR3 is 15 amino acids long. Germline V gene lookup returns CDR1 MNHNS and CDR2 SASEGT.

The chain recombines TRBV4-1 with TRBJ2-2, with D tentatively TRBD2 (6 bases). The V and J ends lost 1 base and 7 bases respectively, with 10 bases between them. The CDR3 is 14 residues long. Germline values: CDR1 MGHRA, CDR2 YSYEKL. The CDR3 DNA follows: TGCGCCAGCAGCCAAGGGCAGGGAGGCGGGGAGCTGTTTTTT. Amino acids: CASSQGQGGGELFF.

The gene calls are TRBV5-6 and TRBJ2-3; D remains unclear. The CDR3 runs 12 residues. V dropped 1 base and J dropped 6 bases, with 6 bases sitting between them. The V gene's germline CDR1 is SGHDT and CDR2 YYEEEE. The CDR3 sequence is CASSLSVDTQYF. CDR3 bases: TGTGCCAGCAGCTTGTCGGTTGATACGCAGTATTTT.

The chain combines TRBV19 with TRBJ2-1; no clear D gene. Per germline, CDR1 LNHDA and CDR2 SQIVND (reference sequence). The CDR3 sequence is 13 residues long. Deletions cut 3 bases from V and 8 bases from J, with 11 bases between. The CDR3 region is CASSMRRADEQFF. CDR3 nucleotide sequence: TGTGCCAGTAGTATGCGGCGTGCTGATGAGCAGTTCTTC.

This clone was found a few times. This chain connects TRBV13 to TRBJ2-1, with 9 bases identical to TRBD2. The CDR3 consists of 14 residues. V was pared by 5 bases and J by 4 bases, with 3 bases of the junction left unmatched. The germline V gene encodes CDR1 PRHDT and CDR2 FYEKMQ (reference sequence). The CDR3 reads CASSPGLAYNEQFF. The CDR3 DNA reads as TGTGCCAGCAGCCCGGGACTAGCATACAATGAGCAGTTCTTC.

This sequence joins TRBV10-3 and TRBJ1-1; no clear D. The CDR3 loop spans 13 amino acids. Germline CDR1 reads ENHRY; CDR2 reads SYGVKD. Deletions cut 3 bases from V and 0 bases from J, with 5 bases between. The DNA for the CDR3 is TGTGCCATCAGTGATGCAGTGAACACTGAAGCTTTCTTT. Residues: CAISDAVNTEAFF.

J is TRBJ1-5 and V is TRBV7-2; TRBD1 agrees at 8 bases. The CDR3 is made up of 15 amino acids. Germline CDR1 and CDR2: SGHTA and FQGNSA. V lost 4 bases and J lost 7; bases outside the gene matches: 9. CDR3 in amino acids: CASSSEDRAGQPQHF. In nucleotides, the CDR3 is TGTGCCAGCAGCTCTGAGGACAGGGCAGGGCAGCCCCAGCATTTT.

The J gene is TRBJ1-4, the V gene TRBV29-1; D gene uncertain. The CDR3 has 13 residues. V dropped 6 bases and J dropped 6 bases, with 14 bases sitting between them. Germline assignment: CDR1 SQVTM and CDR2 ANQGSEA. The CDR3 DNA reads TGCAGCGTCCCGGACGAGGACTATGAAAAACTGTTTTTT. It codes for CSVPDEDYEKLFF.

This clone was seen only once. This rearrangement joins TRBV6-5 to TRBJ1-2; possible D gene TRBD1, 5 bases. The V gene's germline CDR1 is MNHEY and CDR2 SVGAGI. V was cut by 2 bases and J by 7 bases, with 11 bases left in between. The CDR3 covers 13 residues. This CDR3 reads CASSYGGNSGYTF. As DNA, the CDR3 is TGTGCCAGCAGTTACGGGGGGAACAGTGGCTACACCTTC.

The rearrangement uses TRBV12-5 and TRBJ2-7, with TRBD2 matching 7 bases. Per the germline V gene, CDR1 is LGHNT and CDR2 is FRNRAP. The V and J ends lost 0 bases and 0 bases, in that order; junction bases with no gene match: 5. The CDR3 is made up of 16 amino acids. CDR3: CASGLVRGESSYEQYF. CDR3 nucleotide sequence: TGTGCTAGTGGTTTGGTACGGGGGGAGAGCTCCTACGAGCAGTACTTC.

The CDR3 loop reads CAWSVRDYNHYEQYF. The CDR3 bases are TGTGCCTGGAGTGTCCGCGACTACAACCACTACGAGCAGTACTTC. This chain joins TRBV30 and TRBJ2-7; D is possibly TRBD2 (5 bases). Germline CDR1 is GTSNPN and CDR2 is SVGIG (reference sequence). This CDR3 has 15 amino acids. The ends were cut back, 0 bases at V and 3 bases at J, with 15 bases in the middle.

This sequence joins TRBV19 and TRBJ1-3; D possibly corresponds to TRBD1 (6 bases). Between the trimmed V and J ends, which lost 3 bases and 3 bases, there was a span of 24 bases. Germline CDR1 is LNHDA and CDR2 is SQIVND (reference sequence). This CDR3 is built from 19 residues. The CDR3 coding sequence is TGTGCCAGTAGTATTCGCCCAGGGGATGGAAACACCCTTGGAAACACCATATATTTT. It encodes CASSIRPGDGNTLGNTIYF. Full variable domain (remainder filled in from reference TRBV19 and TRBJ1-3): DGGITQSPKYLFRKEGQNVTLSCEQNLNHDAMYWYRQDPGQGLRLIYYSQIVNDFQKGDIAEGYSVSREKKESFPLTVTSAQKNPTAFYLCASSIRPGDGNTLGNTIYFGEGSWLTVV.

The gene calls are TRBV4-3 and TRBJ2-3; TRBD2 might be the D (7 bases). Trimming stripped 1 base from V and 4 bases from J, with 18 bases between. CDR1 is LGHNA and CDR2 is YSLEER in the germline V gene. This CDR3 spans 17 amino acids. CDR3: CASSQVGPHGGPDTQYF. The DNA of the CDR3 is TGCGCCAGCAGCCAAGTTGGCCCCCACGGGGGGCCAGATACGCAGTATTTT.

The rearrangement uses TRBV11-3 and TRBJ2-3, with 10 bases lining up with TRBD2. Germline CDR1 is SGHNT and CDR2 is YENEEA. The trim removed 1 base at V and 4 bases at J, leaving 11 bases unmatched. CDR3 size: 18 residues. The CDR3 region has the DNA TGTGCCAGCAGCTTAGCCTTATTTAGCGGGGGGCATCCAGATACGCAGTATTTT. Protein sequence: CASSLALFSGGHPDTQYF.

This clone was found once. The DNA for the CDR3 is TGTGCCAGCAGTTACTCGGCGGCGGGAGGGGTTCGCGAGCAGTACTTC. It codes for CASSYSAAGGVREQYF. J is TRBJ2-7 and V is TRBV6-5, with 9 bases fitting TRBD2. The germline V gene encodes CDR1 MNHEY and CDR2 SVGAGI. There are 16 residues in the CDR3. With 0 bases clipped from V and 6 bases from J, the junction kept 9 bases outside the gene matches.

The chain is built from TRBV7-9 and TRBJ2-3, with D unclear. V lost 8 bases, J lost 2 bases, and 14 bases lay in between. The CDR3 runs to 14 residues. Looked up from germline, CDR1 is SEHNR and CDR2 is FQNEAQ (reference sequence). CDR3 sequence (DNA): TGTGCCAGCCAACGCGAAGTATTCACAGATACGCAGTATTTT. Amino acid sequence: CASQREVFTDTQYF.

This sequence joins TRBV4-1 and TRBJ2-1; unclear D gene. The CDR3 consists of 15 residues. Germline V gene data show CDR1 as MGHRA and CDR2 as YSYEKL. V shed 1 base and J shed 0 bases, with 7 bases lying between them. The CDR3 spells CASSQAVSSYNEQFF. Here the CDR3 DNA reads TGCGCCAGCAGCCAAGCTGTTAGCTCCTACAATGAGCAGTTCTTC.

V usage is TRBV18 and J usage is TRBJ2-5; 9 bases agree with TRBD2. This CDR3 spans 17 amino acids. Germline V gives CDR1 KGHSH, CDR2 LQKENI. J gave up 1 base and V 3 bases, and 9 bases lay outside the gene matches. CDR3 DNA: TGTGCCAGCTCACCGAGCAGGTCTAGCGGGACCCAAGAGACCCAGTACTTC. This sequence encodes CASSPSRSSGTQETQYF.

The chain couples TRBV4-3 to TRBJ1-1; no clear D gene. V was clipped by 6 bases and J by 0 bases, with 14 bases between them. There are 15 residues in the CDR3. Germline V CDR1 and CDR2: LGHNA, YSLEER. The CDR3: CASSVGRQLNTEAFF. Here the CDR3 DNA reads TGCGCCAGCAGTGTTGGTCGGCAGTTGAACACTGAAGCTTTCTTT.

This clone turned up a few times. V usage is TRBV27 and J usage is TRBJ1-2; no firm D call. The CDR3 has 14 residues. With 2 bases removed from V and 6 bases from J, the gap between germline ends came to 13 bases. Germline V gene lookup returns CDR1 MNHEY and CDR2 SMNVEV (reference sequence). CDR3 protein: CASSLDGLDDGYTF. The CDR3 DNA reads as TGTGCCAGCAGTTTAGATGGGTTGGATGATGGCTACACCTTC.

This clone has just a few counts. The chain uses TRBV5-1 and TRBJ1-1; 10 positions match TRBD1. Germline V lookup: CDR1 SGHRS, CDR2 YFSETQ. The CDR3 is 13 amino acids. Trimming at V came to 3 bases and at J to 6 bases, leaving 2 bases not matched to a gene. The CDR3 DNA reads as TGCGCCAGCAGCTCCGGGACAGGGGCTGAAGCTTTCTTT. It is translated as CASSSGTGAEAFF.